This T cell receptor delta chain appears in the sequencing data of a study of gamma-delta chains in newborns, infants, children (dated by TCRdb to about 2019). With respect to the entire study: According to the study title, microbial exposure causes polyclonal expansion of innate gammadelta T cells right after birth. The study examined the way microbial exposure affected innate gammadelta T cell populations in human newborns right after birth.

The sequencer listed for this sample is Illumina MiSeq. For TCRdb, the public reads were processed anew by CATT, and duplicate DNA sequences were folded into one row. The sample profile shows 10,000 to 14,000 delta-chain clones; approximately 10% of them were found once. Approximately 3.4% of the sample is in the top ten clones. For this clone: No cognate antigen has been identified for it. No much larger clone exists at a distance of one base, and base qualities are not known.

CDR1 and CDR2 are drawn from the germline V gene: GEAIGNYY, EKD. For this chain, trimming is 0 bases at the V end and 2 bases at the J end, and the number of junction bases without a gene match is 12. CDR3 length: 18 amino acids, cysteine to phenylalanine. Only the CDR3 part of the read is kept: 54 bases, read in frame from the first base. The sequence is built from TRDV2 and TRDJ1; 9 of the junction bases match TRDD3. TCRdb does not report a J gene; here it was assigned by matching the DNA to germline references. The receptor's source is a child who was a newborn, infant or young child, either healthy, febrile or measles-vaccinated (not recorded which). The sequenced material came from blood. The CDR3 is CACDTTGLGIRLTDKLIF. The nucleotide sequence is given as TGTGCCTGTGACACCACGGGACTGGGGATACGCTTAACCGATAAACTCATCTTT.